The 8 T cell receptor beta chains presented below share a single source sample, sequenced in a study of CD8+ T cells in alopecia areata. As the sequencing template, cDNA was produced by extracting RNA and reverse transcribing it. Here immunoSEQ multiplex PCR was the method, and the copy in TCRdb shows in-frame clones only, minus some. The table includes 170,000 or so clones, 53% detected once. As for treatment: oral pan-JAK inhibitor, 5-10 mg twice daily. The starting material was CD8+ T cells sorted from blood, obtained at week 24, from a patient treated with tofacitinib. The source is a human donor with alopecia areata.

In nucleotides, the CDR3 is TGTGCCAGCAGCCTCCGGGACAGTCCGCTCGGGGGCTACACCTTC. It yields the protein CASSLRDSPLGGYTF. J is TRBJ1-2 and V is TRBV14, with TRBD1 matching 7 bases. This CDR3 is built from 15 residues. Losses at the gene ends were 4 bases for V and 8 bases for J; bases not matched to a gene: 13. Germline loops: CDR1 SGHDN, CDR2 FVKESK.

The chain combines TRBV30 with TRBJ1-5; a weak D match, TRBD1 (6 bases). Germline assignment: CDR1 GTSNPN and CDR2 SVGIG (reference sequence). Trimming cost V 3 bases and J 4 bases, with 13 bases left between them. The CDR3 extends over 14 amino acids. In nucleotides, the CDR3 is TGTGCCTGGAGCGTCAGGGGTGTGAATCAGCCCCAGCATTTT. The encoded protein is CAWSVRGVNQPQHF.

The chain uses TRBV7-9 and TRBJ1-2; possible D gene TRBD1, 5 bases. CDR1 is SEHNR and CDR2 is FQNEAQ in the germline V gene (reference sequence). Trimming took 5 bases from V and 2 from J, leaving 12 bases between them. The CDR3 loop spans 14 amino acids. CDR3 DNA: TGTGCCAGCAGCGACCGACAGATAAACTATGGCTACACCTTC. Amino acids: CASSDRQINYGYTF. Based on the CDR3 plus reference TRBV7-9 and TRBJ1-2, the full variable domain is DTGVSQNPRHKITKRGQNVTFRCDPISEHNRLYWYRQTLGQGPEFLTYFQNEAQLEKSRLLSDRFSAERPKGSFSTLEIQRTEQGDSAMYLCASSDRQINYGYTFGSGTRLTVV.

The chain couples TRBV28 to TRBJ2-7; 10 positions agree with TRBD1. There are 15 residues in the CDR3. Losses at the gene ends were 10 bases for V and 2 bases for J; bases not matched to a gene: 11. Looked up from germline, CDR1 is MDHEN and CDR2 is SYDVKM. CDR3 coding DNA: TGTGCCACCACTTTGGAGGGGACAGGGGCCTACGAGCAGTACTTC. The encoded protein is CATTLEGTGAYEQYF. Looking up the rest from reference TRBV28 and TRBJ2-7 gives the full variable domain: DVKVTQSSRYLVKRTGEKVFLECVQDMDHENMFWYRQDPGLGLRLIYFSYDVKMKEKGDIPEGYSVSREKKERFSLILESASTNQTSMYLCATTLEGTGAYEQYFGPGTRLTVT.

The chain is built from TRBV25-1 and TRBJ2-1; 7 bases line up with TRBD1. Germline assignment: CDR1 MGHDK and CDR2 SYGVNS. The CDR3 has 15 amino acids. The V gene end was trimmed by 2 bases and the J gene end by 3 bases; junction bases not matched to a gene: 4. The CDR3 sequence: CASSERDSLYNEQFF. The CDR3 DNA follows: TGTGCCAGCAGTGAACGGGACAGCCTCTACAATGAGCAGTTCTTC. The full variable domain, rest sourced from reference TRBV25-1 and TRBJ2-1, is EADIYQTPRYLVIGTGKKITLECSQTMGHDKMYWYQQDPGMELHLIHYSYGVNSTEKGDLSSESTVSRIRTEHFPLTLESARPSHTSQYLCASSERDSLYNEQFFGPGTRLTVL.

Worth noting for this clone: Relative to the germline gene, one junction end is altered; a read error may explain this. At the DNA level, this CDR3 is encoded by other sequences in the same sample as well. CDR3 region: CASSIDRAQPQHF. The CDR3 region has the DNA TGCGCCAGCAGCATCGACAGGGCTCAGCCCCAGCATTTT. The rearrangement uses TRBV6-5 and TRBJ1-5; 7 bases map to TRBD1. Germline V gives CDR1 MNHEY, CDR2 SVGAGI. This CDR3 is 13 amino acids long.

The chain has TRBV9 and TRBJ2-6; D perhaps matches TRBD1 (6 bases). The V gene lost 3 bases and the J gene lost 1 base, with 8 bases spanning the gap. This CDR3 has 15 amino acids. From germline, CDR1 is SGDLS and CDR2 YYNGEE. CDR3 sequence: CASSATGSGANVLTF. The CDR3 DNA is TGTGCCAGCAGCGCGACAGGTTCTGGGGCCAACGTCCTGACTTTC.

The chain is built from TRBV7-9 and TRBJ2-4, with 9 bases matching TRBD2. Germline CDR1 SEHNR, CDR2 FQNEAQ (reference sequence). CDR3 length: 17 residues. V lost 0 bases, J lost 6 bases, and 9 bases stayed unmatched. Here the CDR3 DNA reads TGTGCCAGCAGCTTAGCTAGCGGGGGAGTCGATGGAAACATTCAGTACTTC. This gives the protein CASSLASGGVDGNIQYF.